This TCR beta chain stems from a study of T cells after yellow fever vaccination. This clonotype was picked up a small number of times. What it binds is not known. J lost 5 bases, V lost 3 bases, and 6 bases had no gene match. CDR1 and CDR2 (germline): MRHNA, SNTAGT. The CDR3 extends over 14 amino acids. TCRdb ran MiXCR on the 5' RACE reads and lists one entry per CDR3 protein. The top ten clones hold around 24% of a sample with roughly 340,000 distinct CDR3 sequences, about 4% of them seen once. Study-level results: Compared with primary, the secondary response was weaker and peaked at day 5, not 15.

The sample consisted of PBMCs, taken 5 days after the yellow fever booster vaccination. V is TRBV6-4 and J is TRBJ1-1, with 7 bases matching TRBD1. The receptor comes from a man younger than 30 who received the YFV17D yellow fever vaccine. This chain's CDR3 is CASSETQGGTEAFF. The CDR3 bases are TGTGCCAGCAGTGAAACTCAGGGGGGAACTGAAGCTTTCTTT.